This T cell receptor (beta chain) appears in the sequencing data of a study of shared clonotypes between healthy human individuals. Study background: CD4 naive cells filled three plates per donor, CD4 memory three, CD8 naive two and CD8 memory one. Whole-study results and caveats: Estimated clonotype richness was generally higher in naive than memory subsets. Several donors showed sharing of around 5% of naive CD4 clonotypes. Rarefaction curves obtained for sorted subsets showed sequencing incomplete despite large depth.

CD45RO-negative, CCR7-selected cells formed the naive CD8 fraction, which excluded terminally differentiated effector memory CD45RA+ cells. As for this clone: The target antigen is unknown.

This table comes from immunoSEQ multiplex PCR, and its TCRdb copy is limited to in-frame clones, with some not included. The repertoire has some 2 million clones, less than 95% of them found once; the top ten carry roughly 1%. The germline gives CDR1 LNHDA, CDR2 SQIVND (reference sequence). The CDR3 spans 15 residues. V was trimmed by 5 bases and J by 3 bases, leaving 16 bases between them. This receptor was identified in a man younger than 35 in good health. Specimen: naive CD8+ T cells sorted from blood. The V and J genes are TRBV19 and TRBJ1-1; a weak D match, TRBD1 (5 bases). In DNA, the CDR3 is TGTGCCAGTAGTGGGTTCAGGGAATGGGACACTGAAGCTTTCTTT. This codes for CASSGFREWDTEAFF.